The 16 T cell receptor beta chains reported below all come from one sample, sequenced in a study of CD8+CD57+ T cells in acquired aplastic anemia. Genomic DNA acted as the template from which TCR beta VDJ combination and CDR3 sequence profiling were carried out. A single record per CDR3 protein comes from TCRdb applying MiXCR to the reads. The sample yields a few hundred thousand distinct CDR3 sequences, under 80% seen once. Sequenced sample: sorted CD4+, CD8+, or CD8+CD57+ T cells (not recorded which) from PBMCs. The receptors stem from a human donor in good health, serving as a control.

This clonotype was counted a few times. The CDR3 loop reads CASSLHRDQPQHF. CDR3 DNA sequence: TGTGCCAGCAGTTTACACAGGGATCAGCCCCAGCATTTT. The gene calls are TRBV27 and TRBJ1-5; perhaps TRBD1 as D (6 bases). The CDR3 is 13 amino acids. Germline loops: CDR1 MNHEY, CDR2 SMNVEV (reference sequence). The V end lost 2 bases, the J end lost 5 bases, and 7 bases lay between the germline ends.

The chain uses TRBV7-3 and TRBJ1-2; tentatively, D is TRBD1 (5 bases). Germline V CDR1 and CDR2: SGHTA, FQGTGA. The V end was cut by 5 bases, the J end by 5 bases, with 24 bases between. The CDR3 runs 17 residues. This chain's CDR3 is CASSPAAGQGGQYGYTF. The CDR3 DNA reads TGTGCCAGCAGCCCGGCGGCAGGGCAGGGTGGGCAGTATGGCTACACCTTC.

This chain uses TRBV11-2 with TRBJ2-7; perhaps TRBD2 as D (6 bases). Germline CDR1 reads SGHAT; CDR2 reads FQNNGV. This CDR3 is built from 15 residues. V was pared by 5 bases and J by 3 bases, with 17 bases between. The CDR3 here is CASSMEGQLVYEQYF. Here the CDR3 DNA reads TGTGCCAGCAGCATGGAGGGGCAGTTAGTCTACGAGCAGTACTTC.

The chain carries TRBV20-1 and TRBJ2-7; the D is unclear. The CDR3 runs to 13 residues. Trimming cost V 1 base and J 4 bases, with 11 bases left between them. Per germline, CDR1 DFQATT and CDR2 SNEGSKA (reference sequence). The CDR3 DNA is TGCAGTGCTAGAGTGGAGTCAAATTACGAGCAGTACTTC. Its protein product is CSARVESNYEQYF.

The V gene is TRBV7-2, the J gene TRBJ1-4, with a weak D call TRBD1 (6 bases). Germline-derived CDR1 and CDR2 are SGHTA and FQGNSA. CDR3 length: 16 amino acids. Trimming left V 3 bases short and J 7 bases short, with 18 bases between. The CDR3 here is CASSLGMQGGGEKLFF. As DNA, the CDR3 is TGTGCCAGCAGCTTGGGAATGCAGGGAGGGGGTGAAAAACTGTTTTTT.

As concerns this clonotype: This likely comes from a read error, as the CDR3 has no conserved phenylalanine or tryptophan at its end. The DNA is left out, because the CDR3 cannot be placed on it with certainty; the CDR3 is given as TCRdb lists it. This chain links TRBV20-1 with TRBJ2-5; the table names TRBD2, a call not compared with the DNA. The V gene's germline CDR1 is DFQATT and CDR2 SNEGSKA (reference sequence). The CDR3 region is 10 residues in length, termini included. The CDR3 region is CSASLEGKDI.

The chain has TRBV5-5 and TRBJ2-5; D possibly uses TRBD1 or TRBD2 (5 bases each). There are 14 residues in the CDR3. The V end lost 4 bases, the J end lost 6 bases, and 16 bases lay between the germline ends. Germline loops: CDR1 SGHKS, CDR2 YYEKEE (reference sequence). Here the CDR3 reads CASSRWTGGQTQYF. DNA for the CDR3: TGTGCCAGCAGCAGGTGGACTGGGGGTCAGACCCAGTACTTC.

Points on this clonotype: This CDR3 fails to terminate in the conserved phenylalanine or tryptophan, so it likely reflects a read error. The DNA is omitted, as the CDR3 cannot be located on it reliably, and the CDR3 follows TCRdb's listing. The chain links TRBV7-3 to TRBJ1-2; the table calls TRBD1, which could not be checked here. Germline CDR1 and CDR2: SGHTA and FQGTGA. The CDR3 adds up to 17 amino acids, both ends counted. This chain's CDR3 is CASPIDSRDRGFRWLHL.

The chain couples TRBV5-5 to TRBJ1-1; no definite D call. Deletions cut 4 bases from V and 4 bases from J, with 11 bases between. This CDR3 has 13 amino acids. The germline V gene has CDR1 SGHKS and CDR2 YYEKEE (reference sequence). CDR3 DNA sequence: TGTGCCAGCAGCCAGGTGCGTGTCACTGAAGCTTTCTTT. Protein: CASSQVRVTEAFF.

About this clonotype itself: The junction does not match germline at one end; this may be a read error. The chain links TRBV5-1 to TRBJ1-1, with 7 bases fitting TRBD1. The germline V gene encodes CDR1 SGHRS and CDR2 YFSETQ. The CDR3 has 14 residues. The CDR3 DNA sequence: TGCGCCAGCAGCATTGCAGGGGGTGACACTGAAGCTTCCTTT. The encoded protein is CASSIAGGDTEASF.

The chain recombines TRBV20-1 with TRBJ1-1; the match to TRBD1 covers 7 bases. The CDR3 is made up of 12 amino acids. Germline V gene sequence: CDR1 DFQATT, CDR2 SNEGSKA (reference sequence). The ends lost 6 bases at V and 7 bases at J; junction bases unmatched: 8. The DNA of the CDR3 is TGCAGTGCACATACAGGGGAAGGTGAAGCTTTCTTT. Amino acids: CSAHTGEGEAFF.

This clonotype was seen ten or more times. V is TRBV4-1 and J is TRBJ2-1, with D possibly being TRBD2 (7 bases). CDR1 and CDR2 from the germline V gene are MGHRA and YSYEKL. The CDR3 sequence is 14 residues long. Trimming removed 4 bases at V and 8 bases at J, with 15 bases between. The CDR3 nucleotides are TGCGCCAGCAGCCGAGTCCGGGGGGCCGATGAGCAGTTCTTC. Its translation is CASSRVRGADEQFF.

V usage is TRBV20-1 and J usage is TRBJ2-3; 8 positions agree with TRBD1. Germline assignment: CDR1 DFQATT and CDR2 SNEGSKA (reference sequence). CDR3 size: 14 residues. The junction had 5 bases not matched to a gene; V was cut back by 6 bases and J by 0 bases. The CDR3 DNA sequence: TGCAGTGCGAGCAGGGGGCAGAGCACAGATACGCAGTATTTT. Amino acids: CSASRGQSTDTQYF.

Of note for this clonotype: The CDR3 ends on some other residue instead of the conserved phenylalanine or tryptophan, so this is likely a read error. Because the CDR3's place on the DNA is in doubt, the DNA is left out and the CDR3 is given as listed by TCRdb. The chain employs TRBV2 and TRBJ1-2; TRBD1, the table's D call, was not compared with the DNA. The germline V gene has CDR1 SNHLY and CDR2 FYNNEI. The CDR3 adds up to 14 amino acids, both ends counted. The CDR3 is CASRPGQEAFGWPC.

The chain recombines TRBV7-2 with TRBJ1-6, with D tentatively TRBD1 (5 bases). The end of the DNA fits TRBJ2-5 better, so the J call may be wrong. Germline loops: CDR1 SGHTA, CDR2 FQGNSA. The CDR3 sequence is 13 residues long. The CDR3 is CASSRETASPQYF. CDR3 sequence (DNA): TGTGCCAGCAGCCGTGAGACAGCTTCGCCCCAGTACTTC.

There are many counts of this clonotype. V gene TRBV7-8 combines with J gene TRBJ2-5; D possibly uses TRBD1 or TRBD2 (5 bases each). CDR1 SGHVS and CDR2 FQNEAQ come from the germline V gene. The CDR3 totals 15 residues. The germline V and J ends were trimmed by 3 bases and 5 bases, with 16 bases remaining between them. The CDR3 DNA reads TGTGCCAGCAGCTTTTGGGACGAGCCAAGGGAGACCCAGTACTTC. Translation: CASSFWDEPRETQYF.